The 22 T cell receptor beta chains in this list originate from one sample, sequenced in a study of tumor-infiltrating lymphocytes in localized non-small cell lung cancer. The table came from immunoSEQ multiplex PCR; TCRdb's copy has only in-frame clones and leaves some out. The table has around 15,000 clones, around 75% seen once. Sequencing was carried out using lung tumor tissue. The receptors stem from a human donor with non-small cell lung cancer.

The rearrangement joins TRBV28 to TRBJ2-7; unclear D gene. CDR1 MDHEN and CDR2 SYDVKM come from the germline V gene. V dropped 5 bases and J dropped 6 bases, with 23 bases sitting between them. This CDR3 spans 16 amino acids. CDR3 in amino acids: CASSGQGDRRRREQYF. CDR3 DNA: TGTGCCAGCAGTGGCCAAGGTGACCGCCGCCGCCGCGAGCAGTACTTC. Complete variable domain (other parts from reference TRBV28 and TRBJ2-7): DVKVTQSSRYLVKRTGEKVFLECVQDMDHENMFWYRQDPGLGLRLIYFSYDVKMKEKGDIPEGYSVSREKKERFSLILESASTNQTSMYLCASSGQGDRRRREQYFGPGTRLTVT.

The V call is TRBV5-4, the J call TRBJ2-7, with TRBD1 matching over 7 bases. Germline V CDR1 and CDR2: SGHNT, YYREEE (reference sequence). CDR3 length equals 15 residues. J lost 5 bases, V lost 4 bases, and 12 bases had no gene match. DNA for the CDR3: TGTGCCAGCAGCCCTCCGAAGGGGGCGACGGACGAGCAGTACTTC. It translates to CASSPPKGATDEQYF.

The chain joins TRBV5-6 to TRBJ2-7; D is uncertain. Germline loops: CDR1 SGHDT, CDR2 YYEEEE. The ends were cut back, 3 bases at V and 2 bases at J, with 6 bases in the middle. The CDR3 is 12 residues long. Written as DNA, the CDR3 is TGTGCCAGCAGCTCCTCCCCCTACGAGCAGTACTTC. Its translation is CASSSSPYEQYF.

CDR3: CASSFLTAYEQYF. The CDR3 coding sequence is TGTGCCAGCAGTTTCCTAACGGCTTACGAGCAGTACTTC. This rearrangement joins TRBV27 to TRBJ2-7; D unclear. This CDR3 is built from 13 residues. In germline, CDR1 is MNHEY, CDR2 SMNVEV (reference sequence). The V end lost 3 bases, the J end lost 4 bases, and 10 bases lay between the germline ends.

The gene calls are TRBV5-4 and TRBJ2-3; D is perhaps TRBD2 (5 bases). The CDR3 extends over 13 amino acids. CDR1 is SGHNT, CDR2 YYREEE, per germline (reference sequence). Between the trimmed V and J ends, which lost 7 bases and 4 bases, there was a span of 13 bases. CDR3 sequence reads: CASGERTADTQYF. The DNA for the CDR3 is TGTGCCAGCGGAGAGCGGACCGCAGATACGCAGTATTTT.

CDR3 region: CASSVEGGGYNEQFF. CDR3 sequence (DNA): TGTGCCAGCAGCGTAGAAGGCGGGGGGTACAATGAGCAGTTCTTC. This chain connects TRBV9 to TRBJ2-1, with 8 positions matching TRBD2. This CDR3 contains 15 residues. Trimming cost V 0 bases and J 4 bases; bases outside gene matches: 3. The germline V gene has CDR1 SGDLS and CDR2 YYNGEE. Combining the CDR3 with reference TRBV9 and TRBJ2-1 gives the whole variable domain DSGVTQTPKHLITATGQRVTLRCSPRSGDLSVYWYQQSLDQGLQFLIQYYNGEERAKGNILERFSAQQFPDLHSELNLSSLELGDSALYFCASSVEGGGYNEQFFGPGTRLTVL.

The V gene is TRBV7-2, the J gene TRBJ2-1, with 8 bases lining up with TRBD2. Looked up from germline, CDR1 is SGHTA and CDR2 is FQGNSA. The CDR3 is 14 residues long. J lost 7 bases, V lost 6 bases, and 8 bases had no gene match. The CDR3 sequence is CASRKAGVINEQFF. In DNA form, the CDR3 reads TGTGCCAGCAGAAAAGCGGGAGTCATTAATGAGCAGTTCTTC. Full variable domain (outside the CDR3, taken from reference TRBV7-2 and TRBJ2-1): GAGVSQSPSNKVTEKGKDVELRCDPISGHTALYWYRQSLGQGLEFLIYFQGNSAPDKSGLPSDRFSAERTGGSVSTLTIQRTQQEDSAVYLCASRKAGVINEQFFGPGTRLTVL.

This clone appeared a single time. The chain employs TRBV10-1 and TRBJ1-2, with no clear D. CDR1 and CDR2 from the germline V gene are WNHNN and SYGVQD (reference sequence). The CDR3 is 16 residues long. The V and J ends lost 2 bases and 2 bases respectively, with 15 bases between them. The CDR3 sequence: CASSEPQVEENYGYTF. The DNA of the CDR3 is TGCGCCAGCAGTGAGCCCCAGGTTGAGGAGAACTATGGCTACACCTTC.

The chain joins TRBV5-6 to TRBJ2-2; 7 nucleotides match TRBD2. Looked up from germline, CDR1 is SGHDT and CDR2 is YYEEEE. This CDR3 contains 16 residues. J was trimmed by 5 bases and V by 4 bases; bases with no gene match: 11. CDR3: CASSRGFGGSTGELFF. The CDR3 bases are TGTGCCAGCAGCCGGGGGTTTGGCGGGAGTACCGGGGAGCTGTTTTTT.

The CDR3 nucleotides are TGTGCCAGCACCTCTCTCACGGGTGAGCAGTACTTC. It is translated as CASTSLTGEQYF. The rearrangement links TRBV28 to TRBJ2-7, with unresolved D. This CDR3 comprises 12 residues. Germline V gene lookup returns CDR1 MDHEN and CDR2 SYDVKM. V shed 7 bases and J shed 7 bases, with 14 bases lying between them. The full variable domain, in which reference TRBV28 and TRBJ2-7 provide the parts outside the CDR3, is DVKVTQSSRYLVKRTGEKVFLECVQDMDHENMFWYRQDPGLGLRLIYFSYDVKMKEKGDIPEGYSVSREKKERFSLILESASTNQTSMYLCASTSLTGEQYFGPGTRLTVT.

The V and J genes are TRBV15 and TRBJ2-1; 10 bases line up with TRBD2. Per the germline V gene, CDR1 is LNHNV and CDR2 is YYDKDF (reference sequence). V shed 5 bases and J 0 bases; nucleotides not matched to a gene: 7. The CDR3 sequence is 17 residues long. The CDR3 loop is CATSPGLAPSSYNEQFF. The CDR3 DNA reads TGTGCCACCAGCCCGGGACTAGCGCCTAGCTCCTACAATGAGCAGTTCTTC. The complete variable domain, with remaining parts taken from reference TRBV15 and TRBJ2-1, reads DAMVIQNPRYQVTQFGKPVTLSCSQTLNHNVMYWYQQKSSQAPKLLFHYYDKDFNNEADTPDNFQSRRPNTSFCFLDIRSPGLGDTAMYLCATSPGLAPSSYNEQFFGPGTRLTVL.

V gene TRBV13 combines with J gene TRBJ2-7; 9 nucleotides line up with TRBD2. The germline V gene encodes CDR1 PRHDT and CDR2 FYEKMQ (reference sequence). V shed 5 bases and J 2 bases; nucleotides not matched to a gene: 13. The CDR3 runs 17 residues. CDR3 region: CASSRPGVAGDPYEQYF. In nucleotides, the CDR3 is TGTGCCAGCAGCCGCCCGGGGGTAGCGGGGGACCCCTACGAGCAGTACTTC.

As DNA, the CDR3 is TGCAGCGTTGAAGGGGCTAGCGGAGGCCAAGAGACCCAGTACTTC. Its protein product is CSVEGASGGQETQYF. V and J are TRBV29-1 and TRBJ2-5; 7 nucleotides match TRBD2. Germline values: CDR1 SQVTM, CDR2 ANQGSEA. J gave up 1 base and V 1 base, and 6 bases lay outside the gene matches. The CDR3 is 15 residues long. The whole variable domain, filled in from reference TRBV29-1 and TRBJ2-5, reads SAVISQKPSRDICQRGTSLTIQCQVDSQVTMMFWYRQQPGQSLTLIATANQGSEATYESGFVIDKFPISRPNLTFSTLTVSNMSPEDSSIYLCSVEGASGGQETQYFGPGTRLLVL.

The chain employs TRBV6-5 and TRBJ2-5, with D possibly matching TRBD1 (7 bases). V shed 10 bases and J shed 2 bases, with 14 bases lying between them. The CDR3 spans 13 residues. Germline assignment: CDR1 MNHEY and CDR2 SVGAGI. CDR3 DNA: TGTGCCATCAGGGCGGGACAGCAAGAGACCCAGTACTTC. It specifies CAIRAGQQETQYF.

This chain connects TRBV6-6 to TRBJ1-2; 10 bases fit TRBD1. The ends lost 10 bases at V and 7 bases at J; junction bases unmatched: 15. The CDR3 extends over 15 amino acids. The germline CDR1 and CDR2 sequences are MNHNY and SVGAGI (reference sequence). Here the CDR3 DNA reads TGTGCCATCCGGGACAGGGGAGGGGAAAAGCGTGGCTACACCTTC. It encodes CAIRDRGGEKRGYTF.

The V gene is TRBV28, the J gene TRBJ2-7; 7 positions match TRBD1. Germline CDR1 is MDHEN and CDR2 is SYDVKM. This CDR3 region has 12 residues. After removal of 7 bases from V and 4 bases from J, the junction contained 4 bases not matched to a gene. The CDR3 reads CASNDRAYEQYF. Written as DNA, the CDR3 is TGTGCCAGCAATGACAGGGCTTACGAGCAGTACTTC.

The chain uses TRBV6-5 and TRBJ1-6; D may be TRBD1 (5 bases). Trimming removed 5 bases from V and 13 bases from J, with 21 bases in between. Germline CDR1 MNHEY, CDR2 SVGAGI. The CDR3 sequence is 15 residues long. This CDR3 is CASSPGGGPLLPLHF. CDR3 nucleotide sequence: TGTGCCAGCAGTCCCGGCGGGGGACCCCTTTTGCCCCTCCACTTT.

This clone was detected a few times. V is TRBV5-1 and J is TRBJ2-6, with 11 bases matching TRBD2. This CDR3 spans 18 amino acids. CDR1 and CDR2 from the germline V gene are SGHRS and YFSETQ. Trimming at V came to 0 bases and at J to 0 bases, leaving 2 bases not matched to a gene. CDR3 DNA sequence: TGCGCCAGCAGCTTGGGAGGACTAGCGGGCTCTGGGGCCAACGTCCTGACTTTC. This translates into CASSLGGLAGSGANVLTF.

This clone was picked up a small number of times. Within the sample, other DNA sequences also encode this same CDR3. The chain is built from TRBV5-6 and TRBJ1-1; D may be TRBD1 (5 bases). This CDR3 has 12 residues. V lost 0 bases and J lost 8, with 8 bases in between. Looked up from germline, CDR1 is SGHDT and CDR2 is YYEEEE. The DNA of the CDR3 is TGTGCCAGCAGCTTGGGACAGTGGGAAGCTTTCTTT. Protein sequence: CASSLGQWEAFF.

The chain employs TRBV5-6 and TRBJ2-5; D possibly corresponds to TRBD2 (5 bases). V lost 4 bases, J lost 5 bases, and 15 bases lay in between. Per the germline V gene, CDR1 is SGHDT and CDR2 is YYEEEE. The CDR3 runs 14 residues. The CDR3: CASSADSRSETQYF. DNA for the CDR3: TGTGCCAGCAGCGCGGACTCGCGGAGTGAGACCCAGTACTTC. Drawing the rest from reference TRBV5-6 and TRBJ2-5, the complete variable domain is DAGVTQSPTHLIKTRGQQVTLRCSPKSGHDTVSWYQQALGQGPQFIFQYYEEEERQRGNFPDRFSGHQFPNYSSELNVNALLLGDSALYLCASSADSRSETQYFGPGTRLLVL.

By share, this clone ranks as medium-sized (0.01 to 0.1%). The chain uses TRBV28 and TRBJ1-2, with TRBD1 matching 7 bases. The CDR3 sequence is 15 residues long. In germline, CDR1 is MDHEN, CDR2 SYDVKM. J gave up 4 bases and V 2 bases, and 7 bases lay outside the gene matches. The DNA of the CDR3 is TGTGCCAGCAGTTTAACCGGGACAGCGATCTATGGCTACACCTTC. Amino acids: CASSLTGTAIYGYTF.

This clone is classed as medium-sized (0.01 to 0.1%). The rearrangement links TRBV15 to TRBJ1-1; D is ambiguous. CDR1 LNHNV and CDR2 YYDKDF come from the germline V gene (reference sequence). The CDR3 spans 14 residues. The V end lost 0 bases, the J end lost 10 bases, and 15 bases lay between the germline ends. In nucleotides, the CDR3 is TGTGCCACCAGCAGAGATCGGAGACAAGGGTTAGCTTTCTTT. It encodes CATSRDRRQGLAFF.